The clone carrying this T cell receptor beta chain was counted between two and nine times. Sequencing was performed with immunoSEQ multiplex PCR; in TCRdb, only in-frame clones are kept and a portion is missing. Of some 760,000 clones listed, 75% to 90% are singletons. This entry is derived from a study of shared T cell receptors in the human thymus. CDR3 length: 13 residues. V dropped 4 bases and J dropped 3 bases, with 8 bases sitting between them. Germline CDR1 and CDR2: LGHNA and YSLEER. This sample was also put to use in a study of human thymus T cells. That report notes: Donors consisted of healthy Finnish infants (having corrective surgery for congenital heart defects). The study used thymus tissue resected during corrective heart surgery. An apparent bias in V and J gene usage was seen in thymic and blood repertoires.

This sequence joins TRBV4-3 and TRBJ2-3, with D possibly TRBD1 on 6 matching bases. Sequencing was performed on thymocytes. This clonotype originated in a girl under three years old with a congenital heart defect. Written as DNA, the CDR3 is TGCGCCAGCAGCCCCGGACAGACAGATACGCAGTATTTT. Its protein is CASSPGQTDTQYF.